This T cell receptor (beta chain) was profiled in a study of blood T cell repertoires in COVID-19. For the study at large: Whether acute or convalescent, the COVID-19 samples came from the United States, Italy and Spain. Sources were T cells, B-cell-depleted T cells, or PBMCs; the material itself was cDNA or gDNA.

Germline loops: CDR1 SGHAT, CDR2 FQDESV (reference sequence). The length of the CDR3 is 13 residues. Trimming shortened V by 2 bases and J by 10 bases, and 9 bases separated the two germline ends. Source study methods: How many nucleated cells were present was estimated from reference gene primer amplification. Data came from immunoSEQ multiplex PCR; TCRdb stores just in-frame clones and leaves some out. That table is the source of V, J and clone size, and D and trimming were worked out from the DNA. The profile shows 310,000 or so clones, 86% of them singletons. The receptor was isolated from a woman aged 45-59 years with acute or convalescent COVID-19. The gene calls are TRBV11-1 and TRBJ1-6, with D maybe TRBD1 (6 bases). Sequences were obtained from peripheral blood. CDR3 sequence reads: CASSLLTGSPLHF. The CDR3 DNA reads as TGTGCCAGCAGCTTATTGACAGGATCACCCCTCCACTTT. The full variable domain, with the rest looked up from reference TRBV11-1 and TRBJ1-6, is EAEVAQSPRYKITEKSQAVAFWCDPISGHATLYWYRQILGQGPELLVQFQDESVVDDSQLPKDRFSAERLKGVDSTLKIQPAELGDSAMYLCASSLLTGSPLHFGNGTRLTVT.